A single sample gave rise to the 5 T cell receptor beta chains below, sequenced in a study of spatial heterogeneity in lung cancer. TCRdb called the 5' RACE reads again in MiXCR, with one record for every CDR3 protein. The table lists tens of thousands of distinct CDR3 sequences, approximately 18% of them singletons. Time point meaning: sample taken at primary tumor resection. The input material, whole RNA from tumor, nontumor lung or frozen PBMC, was sequenced unsorted. Sequenced here: PBMCs, sampled at surgery. The receptors stem from a male donor with early-stage non-small cell lung cancer.

Concerning this clonotype itself: A much larger clone differs from this one at a single base, so this may be a read error. The chain couples TRBV12-3 or TRBV12-4 to TRBJ2-2; 11 nucleotides match TRBD2. V dropped 8 bases and J dropped 5; count of bases not matched to a gene: 10. The CDR3 is 16 amino acids. The CDR3: CASGSPLAGGTGELFF. In DNA, the CDR3 is TGTGCCAGCGGCTCCCCGTTAGCGGGAGGGACCGGGGAGCTGTTTTTT.

CDR3 nucleotide sequence: TGCGCCAGCAGCCAAAACTCTGCGTCCGTCTACGAGCAGTACTTC. It specifies CASSQNSASVYEQYF. The chain carries TRBV4-3 and TRBJ2-7; D uncertain. This CDR3 has 15 amino acids. V shed 2 bases and J shed 3 bases, with 14 bases lying between them. Germline V gene sequence: CDR1 LGHNA, CDR2 YSLEER.

This clonotype was seen more than once but under ten times. The chain has TRBV7-6 and TRBJ2-3; 12 bases match TRBD1. Germline V gives CDR1 SGHVS, CDR2 FNYEAQ. The CDR3 extends over 16 amino acids. Trimming took 3 bases from V and 2 from J; bases not matched to a gene: 3. The CDR3 sequence: CASSLGQGAFTDTQYF. The CDR3, as DNA: TGTGCCAGCAGCTTGGGACAGGGGGCTTTCACAGATACGCAGTATTTT.

The chain couples TRBV18 to TRBJ2-5; weak D call: TRBD1 (5 bases). The CDR3 consists of 13 residues. Per the germline V gene, CDR1 is KGHSH and CDR2 is LQKENI. V was clipped by 1 base and J by 3 bases, with 6 bases between them. The CDR3 spells CASSPQGEETQYF. Written as DNA, the CDR3 is TGTGCCAGCTCACCACAAGGGGAAGAGACCCAGTACTTC.

The chain employs TRBV4-3 and TRBJ2-7; no clear D gene. Germline values: CDR1 LGHNA, CDR2 YSLEER. The CDR3 consists of 15 residues. Trimming left V 0 bases short and J 3 bases short, with 12 bases between. The CDR3: CASSQDEDLYYEQYF. The CDR3 DNA reads as TGCGCCAGCAGCCAAGATGAGGACCTATACTACGAGCAGTACTTC.